Each of the 29 T cell receptor beta chains below was sequenced from the same sample in a study of blood T cell repertoires in COVID-19. Data came from immunoSEQ multiplex PCR; TCRdb stores just in-frame clones and leaves some out. The profile shows about 95,000 clones, roughly 80% of them singletons. Sequenced: peripheral blood. The source is a human donor in a cohort sampled during active COVID-19.

The chain employs TRBV6-1 and TRBJ2-2; D unclear. Trimming removed 2 bases from V and 5 bases from J, with 6 bases in between. Looked up from germline, CDR1 is MNHNS and CDR2 is SASEGT. The CDR3 contains 13 residues. The CDR3 coding sequence is TGTGCCAGCAGTGAAAGTACAACCGGGGAGCTGTTTTTT. Protein product: CASSESTTGELFF.

J is TRBJ1-4 and V is TRBV29-1; D gene unclear. Trimming took 5 bases from V and 0 from J, leaving 19 bases between them. CDR3 size: 17 residues. Germline V gene sequence: CDR1 SQVTM, CDR2 ANQGSEA. As DNA, the CDR3 is TGCAGCGTTAAGATTAGTGGAACAGTTGCAACTAATGAAAAACTGTTTTTT. Its translation: CSVKISGTVATNEKLFF.

The chain uses TRBV27 and TRBJ2-7; D perhaps matches TRBD2 (6 bases). Trimming removed 0 bases from V and 3 bases from J, with 12 bases in between. The CDR3 is 15 residues long. Germline lookup yields CDR1 MNHEY and CDR2 SMNVEV (reference sequence). The CDR3 loop is CASSLSGLGGYEQYF. The CDR3 nucleotides read TGTGCCAGCAGTTTATCCGGCCTGGGGGGCTACGAGCAGTACTTC.

The gene calls are TRBV3-1 (or the pseudogene TRBV3-2) and TRBJ1-5; no reliable D call. Germline V gives CDR1 LGHDT, CDR2 YNNKEL (reference sequence). The CDR3 covers 14 residues. The V and J ends lost 3 bases and 2 bases respectively, with 8 bases between them. The CDR3 reads CASSQANGNQPQHF. CDR3 nucleotide sequence: TGTGCCAGCAGCCAGGCCAATGGCAATCAGCCCCAGCATTTT.

This clone was detected only a few times. V is TRBV5-4 and J is TRBJ1-2; a possible D gene is TRBD1 (5 bases). The CDR3 has 14 residues. V was cut by 4 bases and J by 3 bases, with 13 bases left in between. CDR1 and CDR2 from the germline V gene are SGHNT and YYREEE (reference sequence). The CDR3 sequence is CASSIPGLDYGYTF. The CDR3 coding sequence is TGTGCCAGCAGCATTCCGGGACTAGACTATGGCTACACCTTC.

The chain carries TRBV6-1 and TRBJ1-4, with TRBD1 as a possible D gene (5 bases). The V and J ends lost 0 bases and 8 bases respectively, with 10 bases between them. There are 14 residues in the CDR3. Germline values: CDR1 MNHNS, CDR2 SASEGT. The CDR3 DNA follows: TGTGCCAGCAGTGAAGCCCAGGGCGGCGAAAAACTGTTTTTT. Encoded protein: CASSEAQGGEKLFF.

The chain carries TRBV11-2 and TRBJ2-3; TRBD2 agrees at 10 bases. Trimming cost V 3 bases and J 1 base; bases outside gene matches: 4. The CDR3 totals 16 residues. The germline gives CDR1 SGHAT, CDR2 FQNNGV. The CDR3 region is CASSFLAGAGTDTQYF. The CDR3 DNA reads as TGTGCCAGCAGCTTTCTAGCGGGAGCAGGCACAGATACGCAGTATTTT.

The rearrangement uses TRBV5-1 and TRBJ2-3; 12 bases align to TRBD2. V trimming: 0 bases; J trimming: 2 bases; junction bases outside the gene matches: 10. The CDR3 is made up of 19 amino acids. Per the germline V gene, CDR1 is SGHRS and CDR2 is YFSETQ. Here the CDR3 reads CASSLARRLAGVSTDTQYF. The CDR3 bases are TGCGCCAGCAGCTTGGCCCGTAGACTAGCGGGGGTGTCCACAGATACGCAGTATTTT.

This clone was seen a single time. The chain employs TRBV27 and TRBJ2-5; 7 bases are a match to TRBD2. This CDR3 is built from 16 residues. Trimming took 2 bases from V and 2 from J; bases not matched to a gene: 8. Germline V gene data show CDR1 as MNHEY and CDR2 as SMNVEV (reference sequence). The CDR3 region is CASSLGAGIAQETQYF. The CDR3 bases are TGTGCCAGCAGTTTAGGAGCGGGGATCGCTCAAGAGACCCAGTACTTC.

V usage is TRBV6-1 and J usage is TRBJ2-1; TRBD2 agrees at 11 bases. With V trimmed by 2 bases and J by 6 bases, 6 bases remained unmatched. Looked up from germline, CDR1 is MNHNS and CDR2 is SASEGT. CDR3 length: 16 amino acids. For the CDR3, the DNA is TGTGCCAGCAGTGAAACCCTAGCGGGGGGCTTCAATGAGCAGTTCTTC. It specifies CASSETLAGGFNEQFF.

This chain joins TRBV5-1 and TRBJ2-5; TRBD2 matches at 8 bases. Germline CDR1 reads SGHRS; CDR2 reads YFSETQ. The V gene end was trimmed by 0 bases and the J gene end by 3 bases; junction bases not matched to a gene: 1. The CDR3 has 14 residues. CDR3: CASSLGAGEETQYF. CDR3 DNA: TGCGCCAGCAGCTTGGGAGCGGGGGAAGAGACCCAGTACTTC.

The J gene is TRBJ2-1, the V gene TRBV6-6; TRBD1 might be the D (6 bases). Trimming stripped 0 bases from V and 3 bases from J, with 9 bases between. Per germline, CDR1 MNHNY and CDR2 SVGAGI (reference sequence). The CDR3 runs 15 residues. The CDR3 DNA sequence: TGTGCCAGCAGTTACTCGTGGGGGCGCTACAATGAGCAGTTCTTC. As protein: CASSYSWGRYNEQFF.

This clone showed up just a few times. CDR3: CASSRTRLSDEQFF. CDR3 nucleotides: TGTGCCAGCAGCCGTACTAGGTTGTCGGATGAGCAGTTCTTC. This chain connects TRBV11-2 to TRBJ2-1; possibly TRBD2 for D (5 bases). The germline V and J ends were trimmed by 5 bases and 8 bases, with 16 bases remaining between them. The CDR3 has 14 residues. Looked up from germline, CDR1 is SGHAT and CDR2 is FQNNGV.

DNA of the CDR3: TGCGCCAGCAGCTTATCTCCCGGGACAGGGGGGAATCAGCCCCAGCATTTT. Its protein is CASSLSPGTGGNQPQHF. This sequence joins TRBV5-1 and TRBJ1-5; 11 bases match TRBD1. The CDR3 is 17 amino acids. Germline V lookup: CDR1 SGHRS, CDR2 YFSETQ. V was pared by 2 bases and J by 4 bases, with 8 bases of the junction left unmatched.

The chain recombines TRBV9 with TRBJ1-4, with 8 bases identical to TRBD1. V dropped 4 bases and J dropped 8; count of bases not matched to a gene: 16. The CDR3 extends over 17 amino acids. CDR1 and CDR2 (germline): SGDLS, YYNGEE. In DNA, the CDR3 is TGTGCCAGCAGCCCGACATCAAAGACAGGGGCGGTCGAAAAACTGTTTTTT. Translating it yields CASSPTSKTGAVEKLFF.

CDR3 in amino acids: CASSDMRGRENTEAFF. CDR3 in DNA: TGTGCCAGCAGCGATATGAGAGGGCGGGAAAACACTGAAGCTTTCTTT. The rearrangement joins TRBV21-1 to TRBJ1-1. TRBV21-1 is a recognized pseudogene. The CDR3 covers 16 residues.

The chain employs TRBV16 and TRBJ2-5; TRBD1 might be the D (6 bases). The germline V gene has CDR1 KGHSY and CDR2 FQNENV. The V and J ends lost 4 bases and 3 bases respectively, with 15 bases between them. The CDR3 covers 15 residues. This chain's CDR3 is CASSPDSVGEETQYF. The CDR3 DNA reads as TGTGCCAGCAGCCCGGACAGTGTCGGAGAAGAGACCCAGTACTTC. Variable domain in full (rest from reference TRBV16 and TRBJ2-5): GEEVAQTPKHLVRGEGQKAKLYCAPIKGHSYVFWYQQVLKNEFKFLISFQNENVFDETGMPKERFSAKCLPNSPCSLEIQATKLEDSAVYFCASSPDSVGEETQYFGPGTRLLVL.

This clone was seen once. The rearrangement joins TRBV28 to TRBJ2-1, with 9 bases aligning to TRBD1. The germline V gene has CDR1 MDHEN and CDR2 SYDVKM. Losses at the gene ends were 5 bases for V and 6 bases for J; bases not matched to a gene: 11. The CDR3 has 16 residues. This chain's CDR3 is CASSAYRGLPSNEQFF. The CDR3 DNA follows: TGTGCCAGCAGTGCCTACAGGGGGCTGCCTAGCAATGAGCAGTTCTTC.

V usage is TRBV6-5 and J usage is TRBJ1-5; maybe TRBD1 (5 bases). The germline V and J ends were trimmed by 6 bases and 7 bases, with 16 bases remaining between them. CDR1 is MNHEY, CDR2 SVGAGI, per germline. The CDR3 is 14 amino acids. This CDR3 reads CASSPDRIYQPQHF. The CDR3 DNA reads as TGTGCCAGCAGCCCCGACAGAATATACCAGCCCCAGCATTTT.

The chain employs TRBV28 and TRBJ1-1, with TRBD1 identical over 8 bases. Germline V gives CDR1 MDHEN, CDR2 SYDVKM. The CDR3 spans 17 residues. Unmatched junction bases numbered 10, after V lost 4 bases and J lost 0 bases. CDR3 region: CASSSTTRGRLNTEAFF. The DNA of the CDR3 is TGTGCCAGCAGTTCCACCACCAGGGGGCGGTTGAACACTGAAGCTTTCTTT. Using reference TRBV28 and TRBJ1-1 for the parts outside the CDR3, the full variable domain is DVKVTQSSRYLVKRTGEKVFLECVQDMDHENMFWYRQDPGLGLRLIYFSYDVKMKEKGDIPEGYSVSREKKERFSLILESASTNQTSMYLCASSSTTRGRLNTEAFFGQGTRLTVV.

The chain is built from TRBV27 and TRBJ1-1; a weak D match, TRBD1 (5 bases). Trimming cost V 4 bases and J 3 bases, with 15 bases left between them. The CDR3 totals 15 residues. Germline lookup yields CDR1 MNHEY and CDR2 SMNVEV (reference sequence). DNA for the CDR3: TGTGCCAGCAGTTCCAACAGTGGAGGGGACACTGAAGCTTTCTTT. This sequence encodes CASSSNSGGDTEAFF.

V gene TRBV6-4 combines with J gene TRBJ1-1; no reliable D call. The germline V gene has CDR1 MRHNA and CDR2 SNTAGT. V was clipped by 2 bases and J by 1 base, with 5 bases between them. The CDR3 runs 13 residues. The CDR3 DNA sequence: TGTGCCAGCAGTGACGGGAGGAACACTGAAGCTTTCTTT. This codes for CASSDGRNTEAFF.

The chain combines TRBV19 with TRBJ1-2, with a weak D call TRBD1 (6 bases). Between the trimmed V and J ends, which lost 5 bases and 4 bases, there was a span of 11 bases. CDR1 and CDR2 (germline): LNHDA, SQIVND (reference sequence). The CDR3 sequence is 13 residues long. CDR3 loop: CASSGTGSYGYTF. In DNA form, the CDR3 reads TGTGCCAGTAGTGGAACAGGGTCCTATGGCTACACCTTC. The complete variable domain, with remaining parts taken from reference TRBV19 and TRBJ1-2, reads DGGITQSPKYLFRKEGQNVTLSCEQNLNHDAMYWYRQDPGQGLRLIYYSQIVNDFQKGDIAEGYSVSREKKESFPLTVTSAQKNPTAFYLCASSGTGSYGYTFGSGTRLTVV.

The genes are TRBV6-5 and TRBJ2-7; TRBD1 matches at 11 bases. The CDR3 consists of 15 residues. V lost 2 bases and J lost 4; bases outside the gene matches: 4. Germline CDR1 and CDR2: MNHEY and SVGAGI. As DNA, the CDR3 is TGTGCCAGCAGTTACCGGGACAGGGGGGTATACGAGCAGTACTTC. The encoded protein is CASSYRDRGVYEQYF.

V gene TRBV7-9 combines with J gene TRBJ1-2; D remains unclear. Germline CDR1 reads SEHNR; CDR2 reads FQNEAQ (reference sequence). The CDR3 length is 13 residues. With 1 base removed from V and 8 bases from J, the gap between germline ends came to 11 bases. As DNA, the CDR3 is TGTGCCAGCAGCTTAGGAGGGAACCTCGGCTACACCTTC. Residues: CASSLGGNLGYTF.

This rearrangement joins TRBV19 to TRBJ1-1, with 7 nucleotides matching TRBD1. The CDR3 is made up of 13 amino acids. CDR1 is LNHDA and CDR2 is SQIVND in the germline V gene (reference sequence). Trimming removed 7 bases from V and 6 bases from J; junction bases left unmatched: 8. CDR3 sequence reads: CASTDRRVAEAFF. CDR3 bases: TGTGCCAGTACGGACAGGCGAGTCGCTGAAGCTTTCTTT.

The chain combines TRBV27 with TRBJ1-6, with unresolved D. V dropped 1 base and J dropped 10 bases, with 8 bases sitting between them. The CDR3 covers 13 residues. Looked up from germline, CDR1 is MNHEY and CDR2 is SMNVEV (reference sequence). The CDR3, as DNA: TGTGCCAGCAGTTTATTGGCGGGGTCACCCCTCCACTTT. This gives the protein CASSLLAGSPLHF.

The chain recombines TRBV21-1 with TRBJ1-6. TRBV21-1 is designated a pseudogene. The CDR3 runs 16 residues. CDR3 nucleotide sequence: TGTGCCAGCAGCAGTTCGAGACCTCCGGGGAATTCACCCCTCCACTTT. Protein sequence: CASSSSRPPGNSPLHF.

The CDR3 here is CASSSAGTGNSNYGYTF. CDR3 coding DNA: TGTGCCAGCAGTTCCGCCGGGACAGGGAACTCTAACTATGGCTACACCTTC. The rearrangement links TRBV27 to TRBJ1-2; 9 bases are a match to TRBD1. Germline assignment: CDR1 MNHEY and CDR2 SMNVEV (reference sequence). There are 17 residues in the CDR3. V shed 4 bases, J shed 0 bases, and the junction held 9 bases outside the gene matches.